This T cell receptor (beta chain) was recorded in a study of cytomegalovirus exposure and HLA in healthy donors. The table lists this clone with a count of one. The antigen is not known. The PCR employed 60 Vbeta primers together with 13 Jbeta primers. In the source study's methods: It was a later analysis that counted tens of millions of unique TCR beta chains, of which around 11 million were shared. The data were produced by immunoSEQ multiplex PCR, yet TCRdb's version contains in-frame clones alone and is incomplete. That table is the source of V, J and clone size, and D and trimming were worked out from the DNA. The data show about 95,000 clones, roughly 82% seen once. With 5 bases removed from V and 5 bases from J, the gap between germline ends came to 10 bases. This CDR3 spans 13 amino acids. Germline V gene sequence: CDR1 LNHDA, CDR2 SQIVND (reference sequence). Study-level results: A later analysis reportedly identified an Asian-associated ancestry cluster as carrying fewer N-insertions than the approximately 620-donor mean. TCR beta chain V- and J-gene trimming was linked, in a later analysis, to a missense variant in DCLRE1C. The classifier reportedly diagnosed cytomegalovirus status with high specificity and sensitivity.

The chain uses TRBV19 and TRBJ2-1; a possible D gene is TRBD2 (5 bases). This sequence originates from a man aged 25 to 40 in good health and CMV-seropositive. The source material was PBMCs. The DNA of the CDR3 is TGTGCCAGTAGTGTAGGGAGAAACAATGAGCAGTTCTTC. This sequence encodes CASSVGRNNEQFF.